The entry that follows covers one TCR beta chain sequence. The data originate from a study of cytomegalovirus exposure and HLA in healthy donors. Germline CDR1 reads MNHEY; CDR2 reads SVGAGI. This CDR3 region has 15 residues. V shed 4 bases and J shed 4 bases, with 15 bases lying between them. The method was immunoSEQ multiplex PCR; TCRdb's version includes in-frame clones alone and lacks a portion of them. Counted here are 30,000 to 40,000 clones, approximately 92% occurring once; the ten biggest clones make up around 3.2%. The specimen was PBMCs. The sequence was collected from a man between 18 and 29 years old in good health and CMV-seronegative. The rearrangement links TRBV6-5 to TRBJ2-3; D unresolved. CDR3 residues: CASSSTPFPADTQYF. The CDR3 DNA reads TGTGCCAGCAGTTCCACCCCCTTTCCAGCAGATACGCAGTATTTT.